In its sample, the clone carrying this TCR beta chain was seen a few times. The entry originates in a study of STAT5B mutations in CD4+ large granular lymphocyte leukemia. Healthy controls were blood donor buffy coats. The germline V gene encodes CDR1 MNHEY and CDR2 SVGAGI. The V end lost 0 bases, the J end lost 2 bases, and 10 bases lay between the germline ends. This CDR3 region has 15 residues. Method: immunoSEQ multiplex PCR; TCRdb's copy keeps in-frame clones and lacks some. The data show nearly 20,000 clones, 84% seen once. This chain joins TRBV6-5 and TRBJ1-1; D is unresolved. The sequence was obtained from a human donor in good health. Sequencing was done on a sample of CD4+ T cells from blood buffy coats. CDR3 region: CASSYSKVGNTEAFF. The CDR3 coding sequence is TGTGCCAGCAGTTACTCGAAGGTTGGAAACACTGAAGCTTTCTTT.